This T cell receptor beta chain was captured by sequencing in a study of blood T cell repertoires in COVID-19. Looking at the study overall: Spain, Italy and the United States supplied samples that represented acute and convalescent COVID-19. T cells, B-cell-depleted T cells, or PBMCs provided the cDNA or gDNA that served as material.

This CDR3 is built from 17 residues. Germline V lookup: CDR1 MNHNS, CDR2 SASEGT. Unmatched junction bases numbered 7, after V lost 0 bases and J lost 7 bases. How the authors handled the data: Researchers report that nucleated cell counts were estimated from reference gene primer amplification. Profiled with immunoSEQ multiplex PCR; TCRdb holds only in-frame clones, not every one. Clonal size and the V and J genes are those of that table, whereas D and trimming came from the DNA. The sample comprises some 260,000 clones, under 85% of which are singletons, and 4% to 4.5% rests with the top ten. The chain combines TRBV6-1 with TRBJ1-6, with 9 bases that match TRBD1. This sequence originates from a woman aged 40 to 50 with active or convalescent COVID-19. The sample consisted of peripheral blood. CDR3 bases: TGTGCCAGCAGTGAAGCTGGGGGAACAGGGGGCAATTCACCCCTCCACTTT. Encoded protein: CASSEAGGTGGNSPLHF.